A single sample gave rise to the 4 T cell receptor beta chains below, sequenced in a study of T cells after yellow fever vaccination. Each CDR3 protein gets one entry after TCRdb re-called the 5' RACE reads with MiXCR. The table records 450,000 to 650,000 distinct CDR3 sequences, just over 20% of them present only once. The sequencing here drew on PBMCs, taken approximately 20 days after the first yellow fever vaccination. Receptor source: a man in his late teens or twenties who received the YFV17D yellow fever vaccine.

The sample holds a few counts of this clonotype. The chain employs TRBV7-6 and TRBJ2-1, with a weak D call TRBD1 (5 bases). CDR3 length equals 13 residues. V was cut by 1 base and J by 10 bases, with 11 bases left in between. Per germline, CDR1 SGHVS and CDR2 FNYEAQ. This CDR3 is CASSLVLRGEQFF. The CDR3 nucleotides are TGTGCCAGCAGCTTAGTTCTAAGGGGCGAGCAGTTCTTC.

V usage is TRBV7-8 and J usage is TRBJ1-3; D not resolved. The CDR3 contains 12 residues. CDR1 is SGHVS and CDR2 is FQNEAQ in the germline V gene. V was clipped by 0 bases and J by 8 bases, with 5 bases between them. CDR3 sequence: CASSLADDTIYF. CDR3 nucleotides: TGTGCCAGCAGCTTAGCGGATGACACCATATATTTT.

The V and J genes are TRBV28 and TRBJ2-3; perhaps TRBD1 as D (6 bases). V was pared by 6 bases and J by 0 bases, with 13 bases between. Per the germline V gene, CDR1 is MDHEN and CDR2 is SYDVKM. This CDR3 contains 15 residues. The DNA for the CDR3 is TGTGCCAGCAGGAGAGGACAGACTAGCACAGATACGCAGTATTTT. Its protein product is CASRRGQTSTDTQYF. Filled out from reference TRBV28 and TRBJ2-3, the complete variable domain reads DVKVTQSSRYLVKRTGEKVFLECVQDMDHENMFWYRQDPGLGLRLIYFSYDVKMKEKGDIPEGYSVSREKKERFSLILESASTNQTSMYLCASRRGQTSTDTQYFGPGTRLTVL.

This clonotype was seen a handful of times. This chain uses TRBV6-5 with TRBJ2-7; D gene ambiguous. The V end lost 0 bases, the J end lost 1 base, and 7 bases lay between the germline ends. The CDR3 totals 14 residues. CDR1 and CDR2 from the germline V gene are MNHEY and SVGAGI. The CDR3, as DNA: TGTGCCAGCAGTTACTCGAGAGTGTCCTACGAGCAGTACGTC. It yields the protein CASSYSRVSYEQYV.